This T cell receptor (beta chain) is drawn from a study of T cells in Graves' hyperthyroidism and ophthalmopathy. Overall study context: Peripheral blood was acquired at first diagnosis, ahead of any therapy whatsoever.

Worth noting for this clonotype: Its antigen is as yet unknown.

The CDR3 runs to 18 residues. Germline CDR1 is PRHDT and CDR2 is FYEKMQ (reference sequence). V lost 0 bases and J lost 4; bases outside the gene matches: 5. Overall study findings and caveats: Most expanded thyroid clonotypes above 0.001 recurred in blood. Stable hyperthyroidism was told apart from ophthalmopathy by a model built on 13 V-J features.

The study enrolled patients aged 18 to 65 with newly diagnosed hyperthyroidism of under 2 months' duration. TCR beta CDR3 regions were amplified from RNA. The primer set for the first-round RT-PCR of the TCR CDR3 was HTBI. Using its own MiXCR run on the multiplex PCR reads, TCRdb lists one record per CDR3 protein. The table has around 420,000 distinct CDR3 sequences, around a sixth seen once. V and J are TRBV13 and TRBJ2-2, with 13 bases matching TRBD2. This receptor was obtained from a woman aged 18-29 years with Graves' hyperthyroidism. Sequenced sample: blood. For the CDR3, the DNA is TGTGCCAGCAGCTTAGGACTAGCGGGAGGGCCATCCACCGGGGAGCTGTTTTTT. This sequence encodes CASSLGLAGGPSTGELFF.